The 26 T cell receptor beta chains reported below all come from one sample, sequenced in a study of blood T cell repertoires in COVID-19. Sequencing was performed with immunoSEQ multiplex PCR; in TCRdb, only in-frame clones are kept and a portion is missing. This sample carries approximately 100,000 clones, approximately 85% of them seen once, and the ten largest clones take about 25%. The sample consisted of peripheral blood. The receptors shown here come from a human donor in a cohort sampled during active COVID-19.

The chain joins TRBV7-2 to TRBJ2-3; TRBD1 aligns across 10 bases. CDR3 length equals 17 residues. The trim removed 0 bases at V and 2 bases at J, leaving 5 bases unmatched. The germline V gene encodes CDR1 SGHTA and CDR2 FQGNSA. The CDR3 DNA reads as TGTGCCAGCAGCTTAGCGGACAGGGGGTACCACACAGATACGCAGTATTTT. This sequence encodes CASSLADRGYHTDTQYF.

This clone was detected once. The chain carries TRBV19 and TRBJ1-2; tentatively, D is TRBD1 (6 bases). This CDR3 spans 12 amino acids. The germline gives CDR1 LNHDA, CDR2 SQIVND (reference sequence). Deletions cut 7 bases from V and 4 bases from J, with 10 bases between. CDR3 sequence: CASTAGAYGYTF. The CDR3 DNA sequence: TGTGCCAGTACCGCAGGGGCCTATGGCTACACCTTC.

The J gene is TRBJ2-1, the V gene TRBV5-5; D ambiguous. Per the germline V gene, CDR1 is SGHKS and CDR2 is YYEKEE (reference sequence). The CDR3 totals 12 residues. The germline V and J ends were trimmed by 3 bases and 7 bases, with 8 bases remaining between them. The CDR3 is CASSSSWNEQFF. The CDR3 region has the DNA TGTGCCAGCAGCTCTAGTTGGAATGAGCAGTTCTTC.

The chain links TRBV10-3 to TRBJ2-1; tentative D call: TRBD1 (5 bases). Germline CDR1 reads ENHRY; CDR2 reads SYGVKD. The CDR3 totals 12 residues. Trimming took 2 bases from V and 10 from J, leaving 9 bases between them. DNA of the CDR3: TGTGCCATCAGTGAGCGCAGGGCAGAGCAGTTCTTC. This encodes CAISERRAEQFF.

The genes are TRBV5-1 and TRBJ2-2; D gene ambiguous. This CDR3 contains 14 residues. Germline CDR1 SGHRS, CDR2 YFSETQ. The V and J ends lost 2 bases and 3 bases respectively, with 8 bases between them. CDR3 sequence: CASSFIGHTGELFF. The CDR3 nucleotides are TGCGCCAGCAGCTTCATTGGGCACACCGGGGAGCTGTTTTTT.

The chain has TRBV11-2 and TRBJ2-7, with TRBD1 as a possible D gene (5 bases). With 5 bases removed from V and 9 bases from J, the gap between germline ends came to 17 bases. There are 13 residues in the CDR3. Germline V lookup: CDR1 SGHAT, CDR2 FQNNGV. The CDR3 is CASSPYQGPRQYF. The CDR3 coding sequence is TGTGCCAGCAGCCCTTACCAGGGCCCCCGGCAGTACTTC.

The V call is TRBV12-3 or TRBV12-4, the J call TRBJ1-1, with 8 bases lining up with TRBD1. The V segment lost 3 bases and the J segment 8 bases; nucleotides outside the gene matches: 5. The CDR3 runs to 13 residues. Here the CDR3 reads CASSLTGDREAFF. CDR3 DNA sequence: TGTGCCAGCAGTTTGACAGGGGATCGCGAAGCTTTCTTT.

The chain has TRBV29-1 and TRBJ2-5; 9 nucleotides line up with TRBD1. The CDR3 consists of 13 residues. Germline CDR1 and CDR2: SQVTM and ANQGSEA. Trimming removed 7 bases from V and 6 bases from J; junction bases left unmatched: 9. This chain's CDR3 is CSASGQGWKTQYF. The CDR3 bases are TGCAGCGCCTCCGGACAGGGGTGGAAGACCCAGTACTTC.

The chain couples TRBV29-1 to TRBJ2-1; the match to TRBD2 covers 11 bases. V lost 7 bases to trimming and J lost 7 bases; unmatched junction nucleotides: 9. CDR3 length: 14 residues. Germline assignment: CDR1 SQVTM and CDR2 ANQGSEA. The chain's CDR3 is CSAELAGVFNEQFF. The CDR3 nucleotides read TGCAGCGCGGAACTAGCGGGAGTTTTTAATGAGCAGTTCTTC.

V and J are TRBV9 and TRBJ2-2, with D unclear. Germline V gene data show CDR1 as SGDLS and CDR2 as YYNGEE. V lost 0 bases, J lost 5 bases, and 8 bases lay in between. The CDR3 runs 14 residues. The CDR3 bases are TGTGCCAGCAGCGTAGGGTCCCAGACCGGGGAGCTGTTTTTT. The encoded protein is CASSVGSQTGELFF. The full variable domain, rest sourced from reference TRBV9 and TRBJ2-2, is DSGVTQTPKHLITATGQRVTLRCSPRSGDLSVYWYQQSLDQGLQFLIQYYNGEERAKGNILERFSAQQFPDLHSELNLSSLELGDSALYFCASSVGSQTGELFFGEGSRLTVL.

This chain uses TRBV5-1 with TRBJ1-2; TRBD1 matches at 9 bases. The length of the CDR3 is 14 residues. V was clipped by 5 bases and J by 5 bases; unmatched bases: 7. The germline V gene has CDR1 SGHRS and CDR2 YFSETQ. The CDR3 nucleotides are TGCGCCAGCAGTTCTCCCGGACAGGGGTATGGCTACACCTTC. Translation: CASSSPGQGYGYTF.

This chain connects TRBV11-2 to TRBJ2-2, with D possibly matching TRBD2 (6 bases). There are 15 residues in the CDR3. V was pared by 0 bases and J by 5 bases, with 10 bases between. Germline lookup yields CDR1 SGHAT and CDR2 FQNNGV. CDR3 sequence: CASSLDRRGTGELFF. DNA of the CDR3: TGTGCCAGCAGCTTAGATCGACGGGGGACCGGGGAGCTGTTTTTT.

The CDR3 here is CASSQASPGETQYF. The CDR3 DNA reads TGTGCCAGCAGCCAAGCGTCCCCCGGGGAGACCCAGTACTTC. This rearrangement joins TRBV14 to TRBJ2-5, with D hard to call. Germline V gene lookup returns CDR1 SGHDN and CDR2 FVKESK. The V end was cut by 1 base, the J end by 5 bases, with 11 bases between. This CDR3 contains 14 residues.

The chain combines TRBV11-2 with TRBJ2-7, with 13 bases lining up with TRBD2. Germline V lookup: CDR1 SGHAT, CDR2 FQNNGV. J was trimmed by 12 bases and V by 4 bases; bases with no gene match: 12. This CDR3 has 15 residues. The CDR3 DNA reads TGTGCCAGCAGCTCCGTTTTGACTAGCGGGAGGACCTTGTACTTC. Its translation is CASSSVLTSGRTLYF.

V usage is TRBV29-1 and J usage is TRBJ2-1, with 8 bases matching TRBD2. V shed 7 bases, J shed 7 bases, and the junction held 6 bases outside the gene matches. Germline CDR1 is SQVTM and CDR2 is ANQGSEA. The CDR3 consists of 12 residues. CDR3 sequence reads: CSALGGGNEQFF. CDR3 DNA sequence: TGCAGCGCCCTCGGGGGGGGTAATGAGCAGTTCTTC.

This clone was seen more than once but under ten times. The V gene is TRBV4-1, the J gene TRBJ1-4, with D hard to call. This CDR3 has 15 amino acids. V was trimmed by 1 base and J by 2 bases, leaving 8 bases between them. Germline lookup yields CDR1 MGHRA and CDR2 YSYEKL. The CDR3 bases are TGCGCCAGCAGCCAAGTTGACGGGACTAATGAAAAACTGTTTTTT. As protein: CASSQVDGTNEKLFF.

The chain links TRBV2 to TRBJ2-3, with D perhaps matching TRBD2 (5 bases). The V gene's germline CDR1 is SNHLY and CDR2 FYNNEI. V lost 6 bases and J lost 3, with 19 bases in between. The CDR3 loop spans 16 amino acids. The CDR3 protein is CASRASGRTGTDTQYF. Written as DNA, the CDR3 is TGTGCCAGCAGAGCCAGCGGACGAACCGGGACAGATACGCAGTATTTT.

The CDR3, as DNA: TGTGCCAGCAGTCGTCCTTCAGGGGCTTATGGCTACACCTTC. Encoded protein: CASSRPSGAYGYTF. This chain links TRBV5-8 with TRBJ1-2, with a tentative D call TRBD1 (6 bases). Trimming took 5 bases from V and 5 from J, leaving 16 bases between them. The CDR3 runs to 14 residues. Germline-derived CDR1 and CDR2 are SGHTS and YDEGEE.

The chain links TRBV11-2 to TRBJ2-7, with a tentative D call TRBD1 (6 bases). Germline V gene lookup returns CDR1 SGHAT and CDR2 FQNNGV. Trimming shortened V by 6 bases and J by 5 bases, and 17 bases separated the two germline ends. This CDR3 is 14 amino acids long. The CDR3 reads CASRFSTGPHEQYF. The CDR3, as DNA: TGTGCCAGCAGATTCTCGACAGGTCCCCACGAGCAGTACTTC.

V is TRBV5-8 and J is TRBJ1-2; D remains unclear. The V end lost 0 bases, the J end lost 5 bases, and 11 bases lay between the germline ends. CDR3 size: 14 residues. Looked up from germline, CDR1 is SGHTS and CDR2 is YDEGEE. The CDR3: CASSLGSGPYGYTF. CDR3 DNA sequence: TGTGCCAGCAGCTTGGGATCGGGTCCATATGGCTACACCTTC. The full variable domain, its missing parts supplied by reference TRBV5-8 and TRBJ1-2, is EAGVTQSPTHLIKTRGQQATLRCSPISGHTSVYWYQQALGLGLQFLLWYDEGEERNRGNFPPRFSGRQFPNYSSELNVNALELEDSALYLCASSLGSGPYGYTFGSGTRLTVV.

The chain links TRBV15 to TRBJ2-4; 9 bases fit TRBD1. Germline trimming cut 5 bases from V and 3 bases from J; bases unmatched to any gene: 5. The CDR3 sequence is 15 residues long. Germline assignment: CDR1 LNHNV and CDR2 YYDKDF (reference sequence). As DNA, the CDR3 is TGTGCCACCAGCCGGGGACAGGGAAACAAAAACATTCAGTACTTC. Amino acid sequence: CATSRGQGNKNIQYF.

This clone came up many times. This chain links TRBV30 with TRBJ1-1; the D is unclear. The germline V gene has CDR1 GTSNPN and CDR2 SVGIG (reference sequence). V lost 2 bases, J lost 4 bases, and 8 bases lay in between. CDR3 size: 12 residues. CDR3 in amino acids: CAWSFAGTEAFF. CDR3 DNA sequence: TGTGCCTGGAGTTTCGCGGGCACTGAAGCTTTCTTT.

J is TRBJ2-7 and V is TRBV7-8; no definite D call. Trimming pared 5 bases from V and 4 bases from J, leaving 12 bases between. Germline V gives CDR1 SGHVS, CDR2 FQNEAQ. The CDR3 sequence is 13 residues long. The CDR3 nucleotides are TGTGCCAGCAGCCGACATGAGACTTACGAGCAGTACTTC. It specifies CASSRHETYEQYF.

The rearrangement uses TRBV28 and TRBJ1-6, with 9 bases matching TRBD1. Germline trimming cut 5 bases from V and 10 bases from J; bases unmatched to any gene: 9. Germline assignment: CDR1 MDHEN and CDR2 SYDVKM. CDR3 length: 15 amino acids. The CDR3: CASSQVGQGWSPLHF. CDR3 sequence (DNA): TGTGCCAGCAGTCAGGTCGGACAGGGGTGGTCACCCCTCCACTTT. Full variable domain (rest looked up from reference TRBV28 and TRBJ1-6): DVKVTQSSRYLVKRTGEKVFLECVQDMDHENMFWYRQDPGLGLRLIYFSYDVKMKEKGDIPEGYSVSREKKERFSLILESASTNQTSMYLCASSQVGQGWSPLHFGNGTRLTVT.

The V call is TRBV3-1 (or the pseudogene TRBV3-2), the J call TRBJ2-1, with 7 positions matching TRBD1. Per germline, CDR1 LGHDT and CDR2 YNNKEL (reference sequence). Trimming took 5 bases from V and 9 from J; bases not matched to a gene: 4. The length of the CDR3 is 12 residues. Here the CDR3 DNA reads TGTGCCAGCAGCTTAGGGGGCATTGAGCAGTTCTTC. It yields the protein CASSLGGIEQFF.

This clone was recorded only once. The chain couples TRBV5-1 to TRBJ1-3, with D possibly TRBD1 on 6 matching bases. The CDR3 totals 17 residues. Germline assignment: CDR1 SGHRS and CDR2 YFSETQ. The V gene lost 1 base and the J gene lost 0 bases, with 14 bases spanning the gap. CDR3 in DNA: TGCGCCAGCAGCTTGATCGCTTCACAGGGCTCTGGAAACACCATATATTTT. The encoded protein is CASSLIASQGSGNTIYF.